These T cell receptor beta chains were read from a single sample in a study of cytomegalovirus exposure and HLA in healthy donors. Assay used: immunoSEQ multiplex PCR; TCRdb lists only in-frame clones, some missing. The sample lists 95,000 to 150,000 clones, about four fifths seen once, with around 1.5% in the top ten. The sequenced sample was PBMCs. The source of these receptors is a young woman in good health and CMV-seronegative. CDR3s include the opening cysteine and the closing phenylalanine or tryptophan. The D gene is left open where the match is weak. Clone size appears in some rows only: once, few, many, or a class for an expanded clone.

CDR3aa,CDR3nt,v_gene,d_gene,abundance,j_gene
CASSDSGLEQFF,TGTGCCAGCAGCGATTCGGGTCTTGAGCAGTTCTTC,TRBV11-3,.,.,TRBJ2-1
CASGTSGSNEQYF,TGTGCCAGTGGGACTAGCGGGAGTAACGAGCAGTACTTC,TRBV19,TRBD2,.,TRBJ2-7
CAWMGLAGARETQYF,TGTGCCTGGATGGGGCTAGCGGGGGCCAGGGAGACCCAGTACTTC,TRBV30,TRBD2,.,TRBJ2-5
CASSLVAGANTGELFF,TGCGCCAGCAGCTTGGTGGCAGGGGCCAACACCGGGGAGCTGTTTTTT,TRBV5-1,.,.,TRBJ2-2
CASSPTSGRHEQYF,TGTGCCAGCTCACCAACTAGCGGGAGGCACGAGCAGTACTTC,TRBV18,TRBD2,.,TRBJ2-7
CASSVALGQTNYGYTF,TGTGCCAGCAGCGTCGCATTGGGCCAAACTAACTATGGCTACACCTTC,TRBV9,.,once,TRBJ1-2
CASSGNRHSGSETQYF,TGTGCCAGCAGTGGGAATCGACACTCCGGTTCGGAGACCCAGTACTTC,TRBV2,.,.,TRBJ2-5
CASSLGGGTEAFF,TGTGCCAGCAGCCTGGGGGGAGGCACTGAAGCTTTCTTT,TRBV14,.,.,TRBJ1-1
CASTPRRELVDTQYF,TGCGCCAGCACCCCCCGCCGGGAGCTGGTAGATACGCAGTATTTT,TRBV5-1,.,.,TRBJ2-3
CAISESDRGRETQYF,TGTGCCATCAGTGAGTCGGACAGGGGGAGAGAGACCCAGTACTTC,TRBV10-3,TRBD1,.,TRBJ2-5
CASTRTLAGGETQYF,TGTGCCAGCACCCGTACGCTAGCGGGGGGGGAGACCCAGTACTTC,TRBV6-5,TRBD2,.,TRBJ2-5
CASNLGGGSGYYTDTQYF,TGTGCCAGCAACTTAGGTGGGGGTAGCGGATACTACACAGATACGCAGTATTTT,TRBV5-4,.,.,TRBJ2-3
CASSQELEKTQYF,TGTGCCAGCAGCCAAGAGTTGGAGAAGACCCAGTACTTC,TRBV14,.,.,TRBJ2-5
CASSYSVTGVTEAFF,TGTGCCAGCAGTTACTCTGTTACAGGGGTAACTGAAGCTTTCTTT,TRBV6-6,TRBD1,.,TRBJ1-1
CASSHRAGSSNEQFF,TGCGCCAGCAGCCATCGGGCAGGGTCATCCAATGAGCAGTTCTTC,TRBV4-3,.,.,TRBJ2-1
CASSQRGQGGGTEAFF,TGCGCCAGCAGCCAGAGGGGACAGGGGGGGGGCACTGAAGCTTTCTTT,TRBV4-1,TRBD1,.,TRBJ1-1
CASSLRRERGMKETQYF,TGTGCCAGCAGCTTAAGGCGAGAGCGGGGGATGAAAGAGACCCAGTACTTC,TRBV7-9,TRBD2,.,TRBJ2-5
CASSFLVSSGTSYEQYF,TGTGCCAGCAGCTTCCTGGTTTCTAGCGGAACCTCCTACGAGCAGTACTTC,TRBV5-6,TRBD2,.,TRBJ2-7
CASSHAGASRRTDTQYF,TGTGCCAGCAGCCATGCAGGGGCTAGCAGACGCACAGATACGCAGTATTTT,TRBV4-2,.,few,TRBJ2-3
CASTQGGLGTDTQYF,TGTGCCAGTACCCAGGGGGGCCTAGGAACAGATACGCAGTATTTT,TRBV19,.,.,TRBJ2-3
CASSFRTGASEQYF,TGTGCCAGCAGCTTTAGGACAGGGGCCAGCGAGCAGTACTTC,TRBV5-4,TRBD1,.,TRBJ2-7
CASSIGASNQPQHF,TGTGCCAGTAGTATTGGGGCTAGCAATCAGCCCCAGCATTTT,TRBV19,.,.,TRBJ1-5
CASSSDRGLFYEQYF,TGTGCCAGCAGCTCCGACAGGGGACTATTCTACGAGCAGTACTTC,TRBV6-5,.,.,TRBJ2-7
CSGGQTGTEAFF,TGCAGCGGAGGACAGACCGGTACTGAAGCTTTCTTT,TRBV29-1,.,few,TRBJ1-1
CASSHPGGGVNTEAFF,TGCGCCAGCAGCCACCCCGGGGGGGGCGTGAACACTGAAGCTTTCTTT,TRBV4-1,.,once,TRBJ1-1
CASGLAKGAGVSYEQYF,TGTGCTAGTGGTTTGGCCAAGGGGGCAGGTGTTTCCTACGAGCAGTACTTC,TRBV12-5,TRBD1,.,TRBJ2-7
CASSLAPSGNNEQFF,TGTGCCAGCAGCTTAGCGCCTAGCGGAAACAATGAGCAGTTCTTC,TRBV7-9,TRBD2,.,TRBJ2-1
CASSLLAGAYEQYF,TGTGCCAGCAGCTTACTAGCGGGGGCTTACGAGCAGTACTTC,TRBV7-9,TRBD2,.,TRBJ2-7
CASGGQGTYGYTF,TGTGCCAGCGGGGGACAGGGGACTTATGGCTACACCTTC,TRBV2,TRBD1,.,TRBJ1-2
CASSPRDRGIRGYGYTF,TGTGCCAGCAGCCCCCGGGACAGGGGGATTCGGGGCTATGGCTACACCTTC,TRBV14,TRBD1,.,TRBJ1-2
CASSQVSSGDRSYYEQYF,TGTGCCAGCAGCCAAGTTTCCTCAGGGGACAGGAGTTACTACGAGCAGTACTTC,TRBV4-2,TRBD1,.,TRBJ2-7
CASSYSPSDGQETQYF,TGTGCCAGCAGTTACAGCCCCAGCGATGGACAAGAGACCCAGTACTTC,TRBV6-5,.,.,TRBJ2-5
CASSSTSGSPYEQYF,TGTGCCAGCAGCTCGACTAGCGGGAGCCCCTACGAGCAGTACTTC,TRBV7-2,TRBD2,.,TRBJ2-7
CASSSRTSGRVGELFF,TGTGCCAGCAGCTCACGGACTAGCGGGAGGGTCGGGGAGCTGTTTTTT,TRBV7-2,TRBD2,once,TRBJ2-2
CASSRDQDLGHTF,TGCGCCAGCAGCCGGGATCAGGACCTGGGCCACACCTTC,TRBV5-1,.,.,TRBJ1-2
CASSLVAQKLTDTQYF,TGTGCCAGCAGCTTAGTTGCACAGAAGCTCACAGATACGCAGTATTTT,TRBV11-2,.,.,TRBJ2-3
CASESGGARGYTF,TGTGCCAGTGAGTCTGGGGGGGCAAGAGGCTACACCTTC,TRBV25-1,.,.,TRBJ1-2
CASSSERGSYEQYF,TGTGCCAGCAGTTCCGAGCGAGGTAGCTACGAGCAGTACTTC,TRBV6-8,.,few,TRBJ2-7
CAKGGAATEAFF,TGTGCCAAAGGGGGCGCGGCCACTGAAGCTTTCTTT,TRBV2,TRBD1,.,TRBJ1-1
CATGLAGGGEQFF,TGTGCCACCGGACTAGCGGGGGGGGGTGAGCAGTTCTTC,TRBV6-6,TRBD2,.,TRBJ2-1
CASSLRLEGTDTQYF,TGTGCCAGCAGCTTGCGCCTAGAGGGCACAGATACGCAGTATTTT,TRBV5-5,.,.,TRBJ2-3
CASSQDPGGRWVNEQFF,TGTGCCAGCAGCCAAGATCCAGGCGGGAGATGGGTCAATGAGCAGTTCTTC,TRBV14,TRBD2,once,TRBJ2-1
CASSKGLTVNTGELFF,TGTGCCAGCAGTAAGGGGCTGACAGTGAACACCGGGGAGCTGTTTTTT,TRBV25-1,.,.,TRBJ2-2
CAGGSKGTGGLYGYTF,TGTGCCGGTGGGTCTAAGGGGACAGGGGGCCTCTATGGCTACACCTTC,TRBV19,TRBD1,few,TRBJ1-2
CASSVTGYPGANVLTF,TGTGCCAGCAGCGTAACAGGGTACCCTGGGGCCAACGTCCTGACTTTC,TRBV7-9,.,.,TRBJ2-6
CASSLAPTQETQYF,TGTGCCAGCAGCTTGGCCCCGACTCAAGAGACCCAGTACTTC,TRBV5-4,.,.,TRBJ2-5
CASSATGRTEAFF,TGTGCCAGCAGCGCCACAGGGCGCACTGAAGCTTTCTTT,TRBV7-8,.,.,TRBJ1-1
CASSFNRADIQYF,TGCGCCAGCAGCTTTAACAGGGCTGACATTCAGTACTTC,TRBV5-1,.,.,TRBJ2-4
CASSLYRNTEAFF,TGTGCCAGCAGCTTATACAGGAACACTGAAGCTTTCTTT,TRBV7-8,.,.,TRBJ1-1
CASSEGLAVSYEQYF,TGTGCCAGCAGTGAAGGGCTAGCGGTCTCCTACGAGCAGTACTTC,TRBV2,TRBD2,few,TRBJ2-7
CASRYTTGGLNTEAFF,TGTGCCAGCAGATATACAACAGGAGGGTTGAACACTGAAGCTTTCTTT,TRBV7-9,.,.,TRBJ1-1
CASSQTGTGGFEQYF,TGCGCCAGCAGCCAAACCGGGACAGGGGGCTTCGAGCAGTACTTC,TRBV4-3,TRBD1,.,TRBJ2-7
CASAPRGSTSWYEQYF,TGTGCCAGTGCTCCCCGGGGCTCGACTAGCTGGTACGAGCAGTACTTC,TRBV19,TRBD2,once,TRBJ2-7